A selection of T cell receptor beta chains follows, all from one sample in a study of early stage breast cancer tumors. Measured with immunoSEQ multiplex PCR; TCRdb has only the in-frame clones, and not every one. The sample has about 72,000 clones, roughly 80% seen once. Material for sequencing was blood. The receptors come from a person between 55 and 70 years old with breast cancer. CDR3s include the opening cysteine and the closing phenylalanine or tryptophan. A D gene is named only where the DNA matches it firmly. Some rows mark clone size as missing; the rest say once, few, many or name a class of expanded clone.

j_call clone_size v_call d_call cdr3_aa cdr3_nt
TRBJ2-3 - TRBV27 - CASSPLGIYSTDTQYF TGTGCCAGCAGTCCTCTGGGGATTTATAGCACAGATACGCAGTATTTT
TRBJ1-6 - TRBV27 - CASSLVQGASSYNSPLHF TGTGCCAGCAGTTTGGTGCAGGGTGCGAGCTCCTATAATTCACCCCTCCACTTT
TRBJ1-5 few TRBV19 - CASSLREGLSNQPQHF TGTGCCAGTAGTTTAAGGGAGGGTTTGAGCAATCAGCCCCAGCATTTT
TRBJ1-1 - TRBV30 - CAWSSRMNTEAFF TGTGCCTGGAGTTCACGGATGAACACTGAAGCTTTCTTT
TRBJ2-5 - TRBV7-3 TRBD1 CASSSRDRETQYF TGTGCCAGCAGCTCTAGGGACAGGGAGACCCAGTACTTC
TRBJ1-2 - TRBV13 - CASSLALGGYTF TGTGCCAGCAGCTTAGCTTTAGGAGGCTACACCTTC
TRBJ1-2 few TRBV28 - CASSLGSGGYTF TGTGCCAGCAGTCTAGGATCGGGGGGCTACACCTTC
TRBJ2-5 - TRBV2 - CASIPRAGQETQYF TGTGCCAGCATCCCCCGCGCAGGCCAAGAGACCCAGTACTTC
TRBJ2-7 - TRBV27 - CATRNTPRASDYEQYF TGTGCCACCCGAAACACCCCAAGGGCCTCCGACTACGAGCAGTACTTC
TRBJ2-7 - TRBV6-6 - CASSRGATYEQYF TGTGCCAGCAGTCGGGGGGCAACCTACGAGCAGTACTTC
TRBJ1-5 - TRBV2 TRBD1 CASHYRTGANQPQHF TGTGCCAGTCACTACCGGACAGGGGCGAATCAGCCCCAGCATTTT
TRBJ2-2 - TRBV28 TRBD2 CASRRGGADTGELFF TGTGCCAGCCGACGGGGGGGGGCTGACACCGGGGAGCTGTTTTTT
TRBJ2-1 few TRBV10-2 - CASRQGLAYNEQFF TGCGCCAGCAGACAGGGTTTAGCCTACAATGAGCAGTTCTTC
TRBJ1-6 - TRBV5-6 - CASSRDKGSHSPLHF TGTGCCAGCAGCCGGGACAAGGGATCGCATTCACCCCTCCACTTT
TRBJ2-2 - TRBV5-1 TRBD2 CASSYLAGPTNTGELFF TGCGCCAGCAGCTACTTAGCGGGTCCTACGAACACCGGGGAGCTGTTTTTT
TRBJ2-1 - TRBV2 TRBD2 CASLSGGALNEQFF TGTGCCAGCCTAAGCGGGGGGGCGCTCAATGAGCAGTTCTTC
TRBJ2-7 - TRBV29-1 - CSVLRGYEQYF TGCAGCGTCCTTAGGGGATACGAGCAGTACTTC
TRBJ1-2 - TRBV28 - CASSFFYGYTF TGTGCCAGCAGCTTCTTTTATGGCTACACCTTC
TRBJ1-6 - TRBV6-5 - CASSQGLGSPLHF TGTGCCAGCAGTCAGGGTTTGGGTTCACCCCTCCACTTT
TRBJ1-4 - TRBV6-1 TRBD1 CASSEGSRQGGEKLFF TGTGCCAGCAGTGAAGGTTCCCGACAGGGAGGTGAAAAACTGTTTTTT
TRBJ2-7 - TRBV6-5 - CASSDRYEQYF TGTGCCAGCAGTGACCGGTACGAGCAGTACTTC
TRBJ2-2 few TRBV5-4 - CASSPSQGPGTGELFF TGTGCCAGCAGCCCTTCACAGGGACCGGGGACCGGGGAGCTGTTTTTT
TRBJ2-1 - TRBV10-1 TRBD2 CASSESGRVAGGYNEQFF TGCGCCAGCAGTGAGTCTGGTCGGGTAGCGGGGGGTTACAATGAGCAGTTCTTC
TRBJ2-7 - TRBV5-4 TRBD1 CASSAGTGAYEQYF TGTGCCAGCAGCGCCGGGACAGGGGCCTACGAGCAGTACTTC
TRBJ2-1 once TRBV5-1 TRBD1 CASSLGRGTGDNEQFF TGCGCCAGCAGCTTGGGGAGAGGGACAGGAGACAATGAGCAGTTCTTC
TRBJ1-2 few TRBV6-6 - CASSSLHATGNYGYTF TGTGCCAGCAGTTCCCTTCACGCAACGGGGAACTATGGCTACACCTTC
TRBJ1-6 - TRBV7-9 - CASSSGTPNSPLHF TGTGCCAGCAGCTCAGGGACCCCTAATTCACCCCTCCACTTT
TRBJ2-1 few TRBV9 TRBD1 CASSVLGTDYNEQFF TGTGCCAGCAGCGTCCTAGGGACAGACTACAATGAGCAGTTCTTC
TRBJ1-4 - TRBV6-5 TRBD1 CASSLTGDSEKLFF TGTGCCAGCAGCCTGACAGGGGATAGTGAAAAACTGTTTTTT
TRBJ2-7 few TRBV28 - CASRRGLGGEQYF TGTGCCAGCAGACGAGGACTGGGGGGCGAGCAGTACTTC
TRBJ2-2 - TRBV5-4 - CASDKGGVSTGELFF TGTGCCAGCGATAAAGGGGGGGTTTCCACCGGGGAGCTGTTTTTT
TRBJ2-1 - TRBV30 - CAWSLSGGSYNEQFF TGTGCCTGGAGTCTTAGTGGGGGAAGTTACAATGAGCAGTTCTTC
TRBJ1-3 few TRBV30 - CASPGSSGNTIYF TGTGCCTCCCCAGGTAGCTCTGGAAACACCATATATTTT
TRBJ2-7 once TRBV28 - CASSFGRWGVSEQYF TGTGCCAGCAGTTTTGGTAGGTGGGGGGTTAGCGAGCAGTACTTC
TRBJ1-6 - TRBV5-1 - CASSLPRSKNVNSPLHF TGCGCCAGCAGCTTGCCCAGGTCGAAGAACGTTAATTCACCCCTCCACTTT
TRBJ2-2 - TRBV29-1 - CSARGFTGELFF TGCAGCGCTAGAGGCTTCACCGGGGAGCTGTTTTTT
TRBJ2-1 - TRBV19 - CASSIGLPSSYNEQFF TGTGCCAGTAGTATAGGCCTACCGAGCTCCTACAATGAGCAGTTCTTC
TRBJ1-2 - TRBV4-1 TRBD1 CASSLRGGENYGYTF TGCGCCAGCAGCCTAAGAGGGGGCGAGAACTATGGCTACACCTTC
TRBJ2-1 - TRBV9 - CASSEGTYNEQFF TGTGCCAGCAGCGAGGGGACCTACAATGAGCAGTTCTTC
TRBJ1-1 - TRBV28 - CASNLPGLNTEAFF TGTGCCAGCAACTTACCTGGACTGAACACTGAAGCTTTCTTT
TRBJ1-1 - TRBV19 - CASGRMGVLNTEAFF TGTGCCAGTGGGCGGATGGGGGTATTGAACACTGAAGCTTTCTTT
TRBJ2-1 - TRBV7-8 - CASSLIGRWDEQFF TGTGCCAGCAGCTTAATCGGGAGATGGGATGAGCAGTTCTTC
TRBJ2-5 - TRBV7-9 - CASSPSGGPGETQYF TGTGCCAGCAGCCCGAGCGGAGGGCCGGGAGAGACCCAGTACTTC
TRBJ2-3 - TRBV5-1 TRBD2 CASSLVGTSGSTDTQYF TGCGCCAGCAGCTTGGTAGGGACTAGCGGTAGCACAGATACGCAGTATTTT
TRBJ2-7 - TRBV29-1 TRBD2 CSVEGSGAYEQYF TGCAGCGTTGAAGGGAGCGGGGCATACGAGCAGTACTTC
TRBJ1-2 - TRBV18 - CASSLDSNYGYTF TGTGCCAGCTCCCTAGACAGTAACTATGGCTACACCTTC
TRBJ2-1 few TRBV4-2 TRBD2 CASSQGLAGGYEQFF TGTGCCAGCAGCCAAGGACTAGCGGGAGGTTATGAGCAGTTCTTC
TRBJ2-2 - TRBV7-3 - CASSLGGSDTGELFF TGTGCCAGCAGCTTAGGTGGGTCGGACACCGGGGAGCTGTTTTTT
TRBJ2-4 - TRBV28 TRBD1 CASSPRTGEDIQYF TGTGCCAGCAGTCCGAGGACAGGGGAGGACATTCAGTACTTC
TRBJ2-7 - TRBV11-2 - CASSYAGVAYEQYF TGTGCCAGCAGTTACGCTGGGGTAGCTTACGAGCAGTACTTC
TRBJ1-4 - TRBV7-6 - CASSQSGANEKLFF TGTGCCAGCAGCCAGTCAGGGGCGAATGAAAAACTGTTTTTT
TRBJ2-3 - TRBV6-5 TRBD1 CASSLSGQEADTQYF TGTGCCAGCTCACTTTCTGGACAGGAAGCAGATACGCAGTATTTT
TRBJ1-3 once TRBV2 TRBD1 CASSKGTASGNTIYF TGTGCCAGCAGCAAAGGGACAGCCTCTGGAAACACCATATATTTT
TRBJ1-1 few TRBV6-6 - CASRGNTEAFF TGTGCCAGCAGAGGGAACACTGAAGCTTTCTTT